The 27 T cell receptor beta chains reported below all come from one sample, sequenced in a study of cytomegalovirus exposure and HLA in healthy donors. Sequencing was performed with immunoSEQ multiplex PCR; in TCRdb, only in-frame clones are kept and a portion is missing. The sample has 200,000 or so clones, 88% seen once. Source material: PBMCs. Receptors originate from a woman between 18 and 30 years old in good health and CMV-seronegative.

V gene TRBV30 combines with J gene TRBJ2-1, with TRBD2 matching 12 bases. Germline trimming cut 1 base from V and 7 bases from J; bases unmatched to any gene: 14. From germline, CDR1 is GTSNPN and CDR2 SVGIG (reference sequence). The CDR3 is made up of 18 amino acids. This CDR3 is CAWSGRTSGMSERNEQFF. The CDR3, as DNA: TGTGCCTGGAGTGGACGGACTAGCGGGATGTCTGAACGTAATGAGCAGTTCTTC.

The chain employs TRBV6-5 and TRBJ2-3; the match to TRBD1 covers 7 bases. The V gene's germline CDR1 is MNHEY and CDR2 SVGAGI. The CDR3 runs 14 residues. V shed 5 bases, J shed 4 bases, and the junction held 6 bases outside the gene matches. CDR3 nucleotides: TGTGCCAGCAGTCTCGGGACAGTCTCAGATACGCAGTATTTT. Its protein product is CASSLGTVSDTQYF.

The V call is TRBV29-1, the J call TRBJ1-2, with a weak D call TRBD1 (5 bases). Germline V gene sequence: CDR1 SQVTM, CDR2 ANQGSEA. V was shortened by 0 bases and J by 3 bases, with 11 bases between the two germline ends. The CDR3 has 14 residues. CDR3 DNA: TGCAGCGTTGAAGATCGACAGTTCGACTATGGCTACACCTTC. Translated, it gives CSVEDRQFDYGYTF.

The genes are TRBV11-3 and TRBJ2-2; 11 bases map to TRBD1. The CDR3 spans 16 residues. V lost 3 bases to trimming and J lost 7 bases; unmatched junction nucleotides: 7. CDR1 and CDR2 from the germline V gene are SGHNT and YENEEA. CDR3 residues: CASSFGRTGGNGELFF. CDR3 DNA sequence: TGTGCCAGCAGCTTCGGAAGGACAGGGGGCAACGGGGAGCTGTTTTTT.

V is TRBV28 and J is TRBJ2-3; the match to TRBD2 covers 9 bases. Germline V gene sequence: CDR1 MDHEN, CDR2 SYDVKM. The V and J ends lost 4 bases and 0 bases, in that order; junction bases with no gene match: 5. The CDR3 is made up of 16 amino acids. The CDR3 DNA sequence: TGTGCCAGCAGTTACCCTAGCGGGGCTAGCACAGATACGCAGTATTTT. It translates to CASSYPSGASTDTQYF.

The chain carries TRBV7-8 and TRBJ2-2, with 14 bases fitting TRBD2. The CDR3 is made up of 18 amino acids. Germline CDR1 SGHVS, CDR2 FQNEAQ. V gave up 7 bases and J gave up 1 base; unmatched junction bases: 8. CDR3 region: CASTGGLAGDENTGELFF. CDR3 nucleotide sequence: TGTGCCAGCACCGGGGGACTAGCGGGAGACGAGAACACCGGGGAGCTGTTTTTT.

The CDR3 is CASSLRPAGTSETYEQYF. The CDR3, as DNA: TGTGCCAGCAGCTTAAGGCCCGCCGGGACTAGCGAAACCTACGAGCAGTACTTC. The chain is built from TRBV11-2 and TRBJ2-7; TRBD2 matches at 10 bases. The V gene end was trimmed by 2 bases and the J gene end by 2 bases; junction bases not matched to a gene: 12. The germline gives CDR1 SGHAT, CDR2 FQNNGV. The CDR3 is made up of 18 amino acids.

The chain links TRBV4-1 to TRBJ2-7; TRBD1 aligns across 8 bases. The V segment lost 3 bases and the J segment 4 bases; nucleotides outside the gene matches: 11. The CDR3 runs 16 residues. The V gene's germline CDR1 is MGHRA and CDR2 YSYEKL. The CDR3: CASSQGNGQGRYEQYF. The CDR3 DNA sequence: TGCGCCAGCAGCCAGGGAAACGGACAGGGTAGGTACGAGCAGTACTTC.

The genes are TRBV19 and TRBJ2-7, with D tentatively TRBD1 (6 bases). Trimming took off 2 bases at V and 0 bases at J, with 8 bases between the two ends. This CDR3 spans 14 amino acids. The germline CDR1 and CDR2 sequences are LNHDA and SQIVND (reference sequence). DNA for the CDR3: TGTGCCAGTAGTATAAGGGACACCTCCTACGAGCAGTACTTC. It yields the protein CASSIRDTSYEQYF. Looking up the rest from reference TRBV19 and TRBJ2-7 gives the full variable domain: DGGITQSPKYLFRKEGQNVTLSCEQNLNHDAMYWYRQDPGQGLRLIYYSQIVNDFQKGDIAEGYSVSREKKESFPLTVTSAQKNPTAFYLCASSIRDTSYEQYFGPGTRLTVT.

In its sample, this clone was seen a few times. V and J are TRBV29-1 and TRBJ2-3; 13 positions match TRBD2. After removal of 6 bases from V and 7 bases from J, the junction contained 7 bases not matched to a gene. Germline V gene sequence: CDR1 SQVTM, CDR2 ANQGSEA. The CDR3 loop spans 14 amino acids. The CDR3 nucleotides are TGCAGCGTAAACGGACTAGCGGGAGAGAATACGCAGTATTTT. Translation gives CSVNGLAGENTQYF.

This chain uses TRBV19 with TRBJ1-1; no clear D gene. Deletions cut 5 bases from V and 4 bases from J, with 17 bases between. CDR1 and CDR2 from the germline V gene are LNHDA and SQIVND (reference sequence). The CDR3 totals 15 residues. This CDR3 is CASSAAAQVTTEAFF. CDR3 in DNA: TGTGCCAGTAGTGCAGCTGCCCAGGTAACCACTGAAGCTTTCTTT.

This clone was found once. The genes are TRBV7-8 and TRBJ1-3, with a weak D call TRBD1 (5 bases). From germline, CDR1 is SGHVS and CDR2 FQNEAQ. V was trimmed by 2 bases and J by 0 bases, leaving 11 bases between them. The CDR3 has 16 residues. This CDR3 is CASSLSGADSGNTIYF. The CDR3 DNA sequence: TGTGCCAGCAGCTTAAGCGGGGCGGACTCTGGAAACACCATATATTTT. Looking up the rest from reference TRBV7-8 and TRBJ1-3 gives the full variable domain: GAGVSQSPRYKVAKRGQDVALRCDPISGHVSLFWYQQALGQGPEFLTYFQNEAQLDKSGLPSDRFFAERPEGSVSTLKIQRTQQEDSAVYLCASSLSGADSGNTIYFGEGSWLTVV.

The rearrangement joins TRBV5-1 to TRBJ1-3, with 9 bases aligning to TRBD1. This CDR3 comprises 14 residues. CDR1 and CDR2 (germline): SGHRS, YFSETQ. V dropped 0 bases and J dropped 6; count of bases not matched to a gene: 1. The CDR3 protein is CASSLGTGANTIYF. The DNA for the CDR3 is TGCGCCAGCAGCTTGGGGACAGGGGCAAACACCATATATTTT.

This clone was seen once. This rearrangement joins TRBV7-6 to TRBJ2-3; D is undetermined. Germline CDR1 SGHVS, CDR2 FNYEAQ. Trimming shortened V by 5 bases and J by 2 bases, and 11 bases separated the two germline ends. The CDR3 has 14 amino acids. The CDR3 coding sequence is TGTGCCAGCAGCCCGACTTGGAACACAGATACGCAGTATTTT. Translating it yields CASSPTWNTDTQYF.

The rearrangement uses TRBV4-1 and TRBJ2-1, with unresolved D. This CDR3 is built from 16 residues. V was trimmed by 1 base and J by 9 bases, leaving 19 bases between them. The germline CDR1 and CDR2 sequences are MGHRA and YSYEKL. The DNA of the CDR3 is TGCGCCAGCAGCCAAGTGGCTAGTGGTTTGATTGGTGAGCAGTTCTTC. This sequence encodes CASSQVASGLIGEQFF.

The chain combines TRBV5-4 with TRBJ2-7, with 7 bases fitting TRBD2. The CDR3 spans 14 residues. V shed 1 base, J shed 3 bases, and the junction held 4 bases outside the gene matches. CDR1 is SGHNT and CDR2 is YYREEE in the germline V gene (reference sequence). The CDR3 loop reads CASSLSLADYEQYF. In nucleotides, the CDR3 is TGTGCCAGCAGCTTGAGTCTAGCGGACTACGAGCAGTACTTC.

This clone was recorded once. The chain employs TRBV11-3 and TRBJ2-1; D is perhaps TRBD2 (7 bases). The CDR3 covers 16 residues. In germline, CDR1 is SGHNT, CDR2 YENEEA. Trimming shortened V by 6 bases and J by 4 bases, and 19 bases separated the two germline ends. The CDR3 region has the DNA TGTGCCAGCAGTCATGGGGGGGGCAGGGGTTACAATGAGCAGTTCTTC. It yields the protein CASSHGGGRGYNEQFF.

This rearrangement joins TRBV7-9 to TRBJ2-3; D is unclear. This CDR3 is built from 15 residues. The ends were cut back, 0 bases at V and 5 bases at J, with 12 bases in the middle. The germline V gene encodes CDR1 SEHNR and CDR2 FQNEAQ (reference sequence). CDR3 nucleotides: TGTGCCAGCAGCTTAGCGTTGGGTACGGGAGATACGCAGTATTTT. Its translation: CASSLALGTGDTQYF.

This clone was counted only a few times. The chain uses TRBV6-5 and TRBJ1-2; possible D gene TRBD1, 6 bases. This CDR3 is 13 amino acids long. Trimming took 6 bases from V and 4 from J, leaving 12 bases between them. Germline CDR1 MNHEY, CDR2 SVGAGI. CDR3 bases: TGTGCCAGCAGCGTGACAGGAGGCTATGGCTACACCTTC. Protein product: CASSVTGGYGYTF.

The genes are TRBV2 and TRBJ1-4; D possibly corresponds to TRBD1 (6 bases). Germline V lookup: CDR1 SNHLY, CDR2 FYNNEI. Deletions cut 6 bases from V and 0 bases from J, with 14 bases between. This CDR3 is 16 amino acids long. DNA for the CDR3: TGTGCCAGCAGCCCTCAGGGGACCGCAACTAATGAAAAACTGTTTTTT. Translated, it gives CASSPQGTATNEKLFF. The full variable domain, its missing parts supplied by reference TRBV2 and TRBJ1-4, is EPEVTQTPSHQVTQMGQEVILRCVPISNHLYFYWYRQILGQKVEFLVSFYNNEISEKSEIFDDQFSVERPDGSNFTLKIRSTKLEDSAMYFCASSPQGTATNEKLFFGSGTQLSVL.

This chain connects TRBV28 to TRBJ1-4; no clear D gene. Germline CDR1 reads MDHEN; CDR2 reads SYDVKM. The CDR3 length is 16 residues. Trimming shortened V by 4 bases and J by 6 bases, and 18 bases separated the two germline ends. The CDR3 DNA is TGTGCCAGCAGTTCCACCTTAGCTTACTGGGATGAAAAACTGTTTTTT. The encoded protein is CASSSTLAYWDEKLFF.

The DNA for the CDR3 is TGTGCCAGCAGGCCAAGCGGGAGGACCTACAATGAGCAGTTCTTC. It codes for CASRPSGRTYNEQFF. The chain recombines TRBV28 with TRBJ2-1, with TRBD2 matching over 9 bases. This CDR3 contains 15 residues. V shed 6 bases and J 2 bases; nucleotides not matched to a gene: 5. The germline V gene has CDR1 MDHEN and CDR2 SYDVKM.

This sequence joins TRBV15 and TRBJ2-1, with 7 bases that match TRBD2. Looked up from germline, CDR1 is LNHNV and CDR2 is YYDKDF (reference sequence). The ends lost 7 bases at V and 5 bases at J; junction bases unmatched: 5. The CDR3 runs 13 residues. CDR3 coding DNA: TGTGCCACCAACGGGAGGAGGAACAATGAGCAGTTCTTC. Its translation: CATNGRRNNEQFF.

V usage is TRBV18 and J usage is TRBJ1-1; no firm D call. The V end lost 8 bases, the J end lost 7 bases, and 11 bases lay between the germline ends. This CDR3 is built from 11 residues. Germline CDR1 KGHSH, CDR2 LQKENI. As DNA, the CDR3 is TGTGCCAGCCGGGGAGGTAGTGAAGCTTTCTTT. This encodes CASRGGSEAFF.

The sample holds one count of this clone. The chain is built from TRBV28 and TRBJ1-5; TRBD1 matches 9 bases. The V gene's germline CDR1 is MDHEN and CDR2 SYDVKM. The CDR3 is 15 residues long. Trimming took 4 bases from V and 4 from J; bases not matched to a gene: 5. The DNA for the CDR3 is TGTGCCAGCAGTTCTTCCGGGACAGGGAATCAGCCCCAGCATTTT. This sequence encodes CASSSSGTGNQPQHF. The whole variable domain, filled in from reference TRBV28 and TRBJ1-5, reads DVKVTQSSRYLVKRTGEKVFLECVQDMDHENMFWYRQDPGLGLRLIYFSYDVKMKEKGDIPEGYSVSREKKERFSLILESASTNQTSMYLCASSSSGTGNQPQHFGDGTRLSIL.

The chain links TRBV4-1 to TRBJ1-1; D remains unclear. The CDR3 extends over 14 amino acids. V dropped 2 bases and J dropped 6 bases, with 13 bases sitting between them. Germline-derived CDR1 and CDR2 are MGHRA and YSYEKL. The CDR3 loop reads CASSQPGTGAEAFF. Written as DNA, the CDR3 is TGCGCCAGCAGCCAACCGGGTACCGGGGCTGAAGCTTTCTTT.

The chain couples TRBV23-1 to TRBJ1-3, with no clear D. TRBV23-1 is treated as an ORF (open reading frame) with a function not yet certain. The CDR3 contains 17 residues. V lost 2 bases and J 0 bases, leaving 14 bases between the germline ends. In nucleotides, the CDR3 is TGCGCCAGCAGTCAAAGCCTGGACTGCACCTCTGGAAACACCATATATTTT. Translated, it gives CASSQSLDCTSGNTIYF.